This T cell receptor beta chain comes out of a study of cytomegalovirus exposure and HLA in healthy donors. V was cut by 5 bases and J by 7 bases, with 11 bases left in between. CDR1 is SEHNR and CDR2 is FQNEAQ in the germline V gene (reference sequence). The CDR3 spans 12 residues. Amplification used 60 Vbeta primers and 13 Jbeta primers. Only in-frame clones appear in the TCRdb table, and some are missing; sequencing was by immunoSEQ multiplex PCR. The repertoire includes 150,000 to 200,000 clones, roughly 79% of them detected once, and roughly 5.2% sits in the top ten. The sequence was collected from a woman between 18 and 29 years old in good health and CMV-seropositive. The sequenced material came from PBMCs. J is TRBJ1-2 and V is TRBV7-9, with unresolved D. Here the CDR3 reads CASSPEVGGYTF. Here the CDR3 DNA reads TGTGCCAGCAGCCCAGAGGTTGGTGGCTACACCTTC.